These 32 T cell receptor beta chains share one sample of origin, sequenced in a study of OX40 agonist ivuxolimab in advanced cancers. Data came from immunoSEQ multiplex PCR; TCRdb stores just in-frame clones and leaves some out. The sample includes 25,000 to 30,000 clones, over 90% of them seen just once. Specimen: CD4+ or CD8+ T cells sorted from blood, collected in a trial of the OX40 agonist ivuxolimab. The receptors shown here come from an adult with an advanced solid tumor such as melanoma, head and neck, liver or kidney cancer.

The rearrangement joins TRBV7-3 to TRBJ1-2, with a weak D call TRBD1 (6 bases). CDR1 SGHTA and CDR2 FQGTGA come from the germline V gene. V was shortened by 2 bases and J by 6 bases, with 10 bases between the two germline ends. The CDR3 has 13 amino acids. The CDR3 protein is CASSLGQLDGYTF. The CDR3 DNA follows: TGTGCCAGCAGCTTAGGACAGTTGGATGGCTACACCTTC.

The chain employs TRBV27 and TRBJ2-1; TRBD2 might be the D (5 bases). Deletions cut 0 bases from V and 3 bases from J, with 12 bases between. Germline CDR1 MNHEY, CDR2 SMNVEV (reference sequence). CDR3 length: 16 residues. CDR3 sequence (DNA): TGTGCCAGCAGTTTATCCGGCGGGTCGTTCTACAATGAGCAGTTCTTC. The encoded protein is CASSLSGGSFYNEQFF.

The chain employs TRBV13 and TRBJ2-7; D gene uncertain. V lost 3 bases and J 4 bases, leaving 10 bases between the germline ends. The CDR3 has 13 residues. Germline V lookup: CDR1 PRHDT, CDR2 FYEKMQ (reference sequence). The CDR3 is CASSLYGEYEQYF. The CDR3 region has the DNA TGTGCCAGCAGCTTGTATGGAGAATACGAGCAGTACTTC.

This CDR3 is CASSEFRGGEKLFF. The CDR3 DNA follows: TGTGCCAGCAGTGAATTCCGGGGAGGGGAAAAACTGTTTTTT. The chain combines TRBV2 with TRBJ1-4, with D unresolved. This CDR3 has 14 residues. Deletions cut 2 bases from V and 8 bases from J, with 12 bases between. Germline CDR1 reads SNHLY; CDR2 reads FYNNEI.

V usage is TRBV5-6 and J usage is TRBJ2-7; 8 nucleotides agree with TRBD1. With V trimmed by 5 bases and J by 1 base, 5 bases remained unmatched. Germline V CDR1 and CDR2: SGHDT, YYEEEE. The CDR3 runs 14 residues. The DNA of the CDR3 is TGTGCCAGCAGTCTAGGACAGGGATCCTACGAGCAGTACTTC. Translating it yields CASSLGQGSYEQYF.

V and J are TRBV2 and TRBJ2-2; 10 bases are a match to TRBD1. In germline, CDR1 is SNHLY, CDR2 FYNNEI. V dropped 7 bases and J dropped 7; count of bases not matched to a gene: 9. This CDR3 comprises 15 residues. CDR3 sequence reads: CASTRDRGRNGELFF. CDR3 sequence (DNA): TGTGCCAGCACCCGCGACAGGGGGCGAAACGGGGAGCTGTTTTTT. Full variable domain (remainder filled in from reference TRBV2 and TRBJ2-2): EPEVTQTPSHQVTQMGQEVILRCVPISNHLYFYWYRQILGQKVEFLVSFYNNEISEKSEIFDDQFSVERPDGSNFTLKIRSTKLEDSAMYFCASTRDRGRNGELFFGEGSRLTVL.

The rearrangement joins TRBV18 to TRBJ2-2; D is undetermined. The length of the CDR3 is 12 residues. From germline, CDR1 is KGHSH and CDR2 LQKENI. V lost 4 bases and J 3 bases, leaving 3 bases between the germline ends. The CDR3 here is CASSRDTGELFF. The CDR3, as DNA: TGTGCCAGCTCACGGGACACCGGGGAGCTGTTTTTT.

The rearrangement joins TRBV9 to TRBJ2-7; 8 positions match TRBD1. With 3 bases clipped from V and 3 bases from J, the junction kept 5 bases outside the gene matches. Germline V lookup: CDR1 SGDLS, CDR2 YYNGEE. This CDR3 is 14 amino acids long. The CDR3 sequence: CASSAGTGDYEQYF. Here the CDR3 DNA reads TGTGCCAGCAGCGCCGGGACAGGAGACTACGAGCAGTACTTC.

This clone was recorded only once. The J gene is TRBJ2-5, the V gene TRBV11-2; no reliable D call. The V gene's germline CDR1 is SGHAT and CDR2 FQNNGV. This CDR3 spans 11 amino acids. The germline V and J ends were trimmed by 5 bases and 9 bases, with 10 bases remaining between them. CDR3 sequence reads: CASSLLQAQYF. The CDR3 DNA sequence: TGTGCCAGCAGCCTCCTCCAGGCCCAGTACTTC.

This chain links TRBV4-1 with TRBJ2-7, with 8 bases that match TRBD1. Germline CDR1 reads MGHRA; CDR2 reads YSYEKL. The trim removed 4 bases at V and 5 bases at J, leaving 7 bases unmatched. The CDR3 runs to 14 residues. DNA of the CDR3: TGCGCCAGCAGCCGAACAGGGGGTACAAACGAGCAGTACTTC. This translates into CASSRTGGTNEQYF.

The chain has TRBV29-1 and TRBJ2-1; unclear D gene. Between the trimmed V and J ends, which lost 0 bases and 1 base, there was a span of 1 base. The CDR3 is 12 residues long. Germline values: CDR1 SQVTM, CDR2 ANQGSEA. The DNA of the CDR3 is TGCAGCGTTGAAGAGTCCTACAATGAGCAGTTCTTC. It translates to CSVEESYNEQFF.

The chain joins TRBV11-2 to TRBJ2-5, with 7 bases fitting TRBD1. The CDR3 is made up of 15 amino acids. Germline loops: CDR1 SGHAT, CDR2 FQNNGV. The junction had 3 bases not matched to a gene; V was cut back by 1 base and J by 1 base. This CDR3 reads CASSLAPGGQETQYF. The CDR3 nucleotides are TGTGCCAGCAGCTTAGCCCCAGGGGGCCAAGAGACCCAGTACTTC.

This clone was picked up one time. The chain employs TRBV7-9 and TRBJ2-3, with 13 bases identical to TRBD2. Germline V gene lookup returns CDR1 SEHNR and CDR2 FQNEAQ (reference sequence). This CDR3 contains 16 residues. Trimming cost V 5 bases and J 4 bases; bases outside gene matches: 6. This chain's CDR3 is CASSPTSGGASDTQYF. CDR3 nucleotide sequence: TGTGCCAGCAGCCCTACTAGCGGGGGGGCATCAGATACGCAGTATTTT.

The CDR3 protein is CASSESRVDYEQYF. CDR3 DNA sequence: TGTGCCAGCAGTGAGTCCAGGGTGGACTACGAGCAGTACTTC. The V gene is TRBV6-1, the J gene TRBJ2-7; D might be TRBD1 (5 bases). The CDR3 length is 14 residues. CDR1 and CDR2 (germline): MNHNS, SASEGT. V was shortened by 3 bases and J by 3 bases, with 12 bases between the two germline ends.

This clone was seen a handful of times. This chain joins TRBV9 and TRBJ2-1, with 9 positions matching TRBD2. Germline loops: CDR1 SGDLS, CDR2 YYNGEE. CDR3 length equals 14 residues. J lost 8 bases, V lost 4 bases, and 7 bases had no gene match. CDR3: CASSTAGLADEQFF. The CDR3 DNA sequence: TGTGCCAGCAGCACAGCGGGACTAGCCGATGAGCAGTTCTTC.

The chain combines TRBV12-5 with TRBJ1-3, with a tentative D call TRBD1 (6 bases). Trimming left V 0 bases short and J 4 bases short, with 19 bases between. CDR3 length: 18 residues. Germline values: CDR1 LGHNT, CDR2 FRNRAP. The CDR3 loop is CASGLVLAGGSGGNTIYF. The CDR3 bases are TGTGCTAGTGGTTTGGTACTCGCCGGGGGCTCGGGCGGAAACACCATATATTTT. Based on the CDR3 plus reference TRBV12-5 and TRBJ1-3, the full variable domain is DARVTQTPRHKVTEMGQEVTMRCQPILGHNTVFWYRQTMMQGLELLAYFRNRAPLDDSGMPKDRFSAEMPDATLATLKIQPSEPRDSAVYFCASGLVLAGGSGGNTIYFGEGSWLTVV.

The rearrangement links TRBV19 to TRBJ2-7; 9 nucleotides line up with TRBD1. Per the germline V gene, CDR1 is LNHDA and CDR2 is SQIVND (reference sequence). This CDR3 is 14 amino acids long. V trimming: 5 bases; J trimming: 6 bases; junction bases outside the gene matches: 8. The CDR3 nucleotides read TGTGCCAGTAGTTCTGGTACAGGGGGCTTCGAGCAGTACTTC. Its protein product is CASSSGTGGFEQYF.

The chain employs TRBV11-3 and TRBJ2-1; 10 bases align to TRBD2. Trimming took 3 bases from V and 7 from J; bases not matched to a gene: 6. Germline lookup yields CDR1 SGHNT and CDR2 YENEEA. This CDR3 region has 15 residues. The CDR3 region has the DNA TGTGCCAGCAGCTTTGGGAGAGCGGGAGGGAATGAGCAGTTCTTC. Translation: CASSFGRAGGNEQFF.

The chain couples TRBV11-2 to TRBJ1-2; 8 bases line up with TRBD1. V was clipped by 1 base and J by 6 bases; unmatched bases: 4. The CDR3 consists of 14 residues. Germline loops: CDR1 SGHAT, CDR2 FQNNGV. The CDR3 here is CASSLGTGGNGYTF. CDR3 nucleotides: TGTGCCAGCAGCTTAGGCACAGGGGGGAATGGCTACACCTTC.

This clone has only one observation. The V call is TRBV6-1, the J call TRBJ2-7; D is unresolved. This CDR3 has 13 residues. Trimming took 3 bases from V and 5 from J, leaving 11 bases between them. Germline V gene sequence: CDR1 MNHNS, CDR2 SASEGT. This CDR3 reads CASSEMAMNEQYF. CDR3 coding DNA: TGTGCCAGCAGTGAGATGGCGATGAACGAGCAGTACTTC.

This clone was observed a single time. The J gene is TRBJ2-7, the V gene TRBV29-1; 9 nucleotides agree with TRBD2. The CDR3 sequence is 12 residues long. J lost 6 bases, V lost 3 bases, and 3 bases had no gene match. Germline loops: CDR1 SQVTM, CDR2 ANQGSEA. The CDR3 spells CSVDSGSAEQYF. CDR3 DNA sequence: TGCAGCGTTGATAGCGGGAGTGCCGAGCAGTACTTC.

The CDR3 here is CASSWSPTYEQYF. The CDR3 DNA reads as TGTGCCAGCAGTTGGTCTCCGACCTACGAGCAGTACTTC. This chain connects TRBV27 to TRBJ2-7; no clear D. Germline values: CDR1 MNHEY, CDR2 SMNVEV (reference sequence). The CDR3 runs to 13 residues. Deletions cut 4 bases from V and 2 bases from J, with 9 bases between.

The V and J genes are TRBV5-6 and TRBJ2-3; TRBD1 is a possible D gene (6 bases). There are 12 residues in the CDR3. Trimming left V 4 bases short and J 6 bases short, with 9 bases between. Germline CDR1 reads SGHDT; CDR2 reads YYEEEE. CDR3 in amino acids: CASSVQGDTQYF. CDR3 DNA sequence: TGTGCCAGCAGCGTACAGGGTGATACGCAGTATTTT.

This chain uses TRBV5-6 with TRBJ1-5, with D possibly being TRBD1 (5 bases). From germline, CDR1 is SGHDT and CDR2 YYEEEE. CDR3 length: 16 amino acids. V was trimmed by 0 bases and J by 4 bases, leaving 14 bases between them. The CDR3 region is CASSLGGQAANQPQHF. CDR3 sequence (DNA): TGTGCCAGCAGCTTGGGCGGACAAGCCGCGAATCAGCCCCAGCATTTT.

In this sample, this clone turned up once. The chain combines TRBV18 with TRBJ1-1; 7 bases are a match to TRBD1. The CDR3 loop spans 16 amino acids. With V trimmed by 3 bases and J by 0 bases, 7 bases remained unmatched. CDR1 is KGHSH and CDR2 is LQKENI in the germline V gene. CDR3 sequence: CASSPMRGLVNTEAFF. Written as DNA, the CDR3 is TGTGCCAGCTCACCTATGAGGGGGCTGGTGAACACTGAAGCTTTCTTT.

A single count supports this clone. The chain links TRBV10-1 to TRBJ1-5; 12 bases map to TRBD1. Germline CDR1 and CDR2: WNHNN and SYGVQD (reference sequence). The V segment lost 10 bases and the J segment 3 bases; nucleotides outside the gene matches: 10. This CDR3 comprises 16 residues. CDR3 nucleotides: TGCGCCACACCCCGGGACAGGGGGCGCCTCAATCAGCCCCAGCATTTT. Amino acids: CATPRDRGRLNQPQHF.

The rearrangement uses TRBV6-1 and TRBJ2-7; no clear D. V was trimmed by 8 bases and J by 6 bases, leaving 11 bases between them. CDR1 is MNHNS, CDR2 SASEGT, per germline. The CDR3 length is 11 residues. CDR3 nucleotide sequence: TGTGCCAGCGGCTTTTCCGCCGAGCAGTACTTC. Its translation: CASGFSAEQYF.

V and J are TRBV5-6 and TRBJ1-5; D gene uncertain. V was shortened by 2 bases and J by 6 bases, with 12 bases between the two germline ends. This CDR3 has 14 residues. Germline CDR1 and CDR2: SGHDT and YYEEEE. CDR3 protein: CASSLSLGGQPQHF. The CDR3 DNA is TGTGCCAGCAGCTTAAGCTTGGGCGGTCAGCCCCAGCATTTT.

V is TRBV11-3 and J is TRBJ2-3; 13 nucleotides align to TRBD2. Germline-derived CDR1 and CDR2 are SGHNT and YENEEA. The CDR3 has 18 residues. V shed 5 bases, J shed 2 bases, and the junction held 10 bases outside the gene matches. The CDR3: CASSPGLAGADHTDTQYF. In DNA form, the CDR3 reads TGTGCCAGCAGCCCCGGACTAGCGGGGGCGGACCACACAGATACGCAGTATTTT.

The CDR3 is CASSLPGTANEAFF. The CDR3 DNA sequence: TGTGCCAGCTCACTACCCGGGACAGCCAATGAAGCTTTCTTT. The chain joins TRBV18 to TRBJ1-1, with 7 bases that match TRBD1. J gave up 7 bases and V 4 bases, and 9 bases lay outside the gene matches. Germline CDR1 is KGHSH and CDR2 is LQKENI. The CDR3 length is 14 residues.

The rearrangement uses TRBV30 and TRBJ2-1, with 13 bases aligning to TRBD2. V lost 6 bases and J lost 9; bases outside the gene matches: 11. There are 15 residues in the CDR3. Germline V gene data show CDR1 as GTSNPN and CDR2 as SVGIG (reference sequence). This CDR3 reads CACPVLAGGPGEQFF. As DNA, the CDR3 is TGTGCCTGCCCCGTACTAGCGGGAGGGCCTGGTGAGCAGTTCTTC.

This chain's CDR3 is CASSHTRDPNYGYTF. Here the CDR3 DNA reads TGTGCCAGCAGTCACACCCGGGACCCCAACTATGGCTACACCTTC. The rearrangement joins TRBV6-1 to TRBJ1-2; D is perhaps TRBD1 (5 bases). The CDR3 loop spans 15 amino acids. V was cut by 5 bases and J by 2 bases, with 15 bases left in between. The V gene's germline CDR1 is MNHNS and CDR2 SASEGT.